Below are 26 T cell receptor beta chains sequenced from a single sample in a study of blood T cell repertoires in COVID-19. Using immunoSEQ multiplex PCR, the repertoire was profiled, and TCRdb retains in-frame clones only, with some absent. The table shows fewer than 300,000 clones, with roughly 86% occurring only once. The sample taken for sequencing was peripheral blood. The origin of the receptors is a man aged 40-50 years who had recovered from COVID-19.

This sequence joins TRBV19 and TRBJ2-1; D uncertain. Per germline, CDR1 LNHDA and CDR2 SQIVND (reference sequence). The CDR3 runs 16 residues. Between the trimmed V and J ends, which lost 6 bases and 15 bases, there was a span of 30 bases. CDR3 sequence reads: CASSLTPTRVSGTRFF. The CDR3 bases are TGTGCCAGTAGCTTGACACCCACGCGTGTGTCTGGCACCCGGTTCTTC.

The rearrangement joins TRBV12-3 or TRBV12-4 to TRBJ2-7, with 7 bases fitting TRBD1. V lost 8 bases and J lost 2; bases outside the gene matches: 3. CDR3 length: 12 amino acids. The CDR3 spells CASRDRAYEQYF. CDR3 DNA: TGTGCCAGCCGCGACAGGGCCTACGAGCAGTACTTC.

V gene TRBV19 combines with J gene TRBJ2-3; the D gene is possibly TRBD1 (6 bases). The CDR3 length is 12 residues. Germline loops: CDR1 LNHDA, CDR2 SQIVND (reference sequence). V dropped 4 bases and J dropped 6 bases, with 8 bases sitting between them. CDR3: CASSSRGDTQYF. The CDR3 DNA reads TGTGCCAGTAGTAGCAGGGGTGATACGCAGTATTTT.

V and J are TRBV7-9 and TRBJ2-5, with TRBD2 matching over 12 bases. Germline assignment: CDR1 SEHNR and CDR2 FQNEAQ (reference sequence). This CDR3 has 15 amino acids. V shed 1 base and J 5 bases; nucleotides not matched to a gene: 2. For the CDR3, the DNA is TGTGCCAGCAGCTTAGGACTAGCGGGAGCGGAGACCCAGTACTTC. Its protein is CASSLGLAGAETQYF.

The count of this clone is one. The CDR3 sequence: CASSSPGGGRETQYF. In DNA, the CDR3 is TGTGCCAGTAGCTCCCCCGGCGGCGGTCGGGAGACCCAGTACTTC. The chain recombines TRBV19 with TRBJ2-5; no definite D call. Looked up from germline, CDR1 is LNHDA and CDR2 is SQIVND (reference sequence). V lost 6 bases and J 5 bases, leaving 19 bases between the germline ends. The CDR3 is made up of 15 amino acids.

The chain joins TRBV7-9 to TRBJ2-2, with 7 positions matching TRBD1. CDR3 size: 16 residues. The V segment lost 3 bases and the J segment 1 base; nucleotides outside the gene matches: 5. In germline, CDR1 is SEHNR, CDR2 FQNEAQ (reference sequence). The CDR3 reads CASSFPGTVNTGELFF. The DNA for the CDR3 is TGTGCCAGCAGCTTCCCCGGGACAGTGAACACCGGGGAGCTGTTTTTT.

J is TRBJ2-5 and V is TRBV7-2, with D tentatively TRBD2 (6 bases). Germline CDR1 is SGHTA and CDR2 is FQGNSA. This CDR3 region has 11 residues. The V end lost 5 bases, the J end lost 14 bases, and 15 bases lay between the germline ends. The CDR3 here is CASSLNRDSYF. The CDR3 DNA sequence: TGTGCCAGCAGCCTCAACCGGGACTCCTACTTC.

The genes are TRBV6-5 and TRBJ2-1; 7 bases are shared with TRBD2. The J segment lost 7 bases and the V segment lost 7 bases, leaving 4 bases of the junction unmatched. The CDR3 sequence is 12 residues long. Per the germline V gene, CDR1 is MNHEY and CDR2 is SVGAGI. The CDR3 loop reads CASTNGGNEQFF. CDR3 in DNA: TGTGCCAGCACCAACGGGGGGAATGAGCAGTTCTTC.

The V gene is TRBV5-4, the J gene TRBJ1-3, with TRBD1 as a possible D gene (5 bases). Trimming left V 1 base short and J 3 bases short, with 11 bases between. The germline V gene encodes CDR1 SGHNT and CDR2 YYREEE (reference sequence). The CDR3 runs to 15 residues. The DNA of the CDR3 is TGTGCCAGCAGCTTGTTTCAGGGAAGTGGAAACACCATATATTTT. Its protein product is CASSLFQGSGNTIYF.

The rearrangement joins TRBV6-2 or TRBV6-3 to TRBJ2-1; TRBD2 aligns across 12 bases. Germline lookup yields CDR1 MNHEY and CDR2 SVGEGT. J was trimmed by 5 bases and V by 6 bases; bases with no gene match: 8. This CDR3 comprises 16 residues. The CDR3 loop is CASSPRLAGANNEQFF. The CDR3 coding sequence is TGTGCCAGCAGCCCTCGACTAGCGGGGGCGAACAATGAGCAGTTCTTC.

This clone was seen only once. The rearrangement joins TRBV30 to TRBJ1-3; D is unresolved. Germline assignment: CDR1 GTSNPN and CDR2 SVGIG (reference sequence). The CDR3 spans 14 residues. The ends were cut back, 7 bases at V and 0 bases at J, with 13 bases in the middle. DNA of the CDR3: TGTGCCTTCAAGGCGGCCAGCTCTGGAAACACCATATATTTT. Its translation: CAFKAASSGNTIYF.

This chain connects TRBV5-5 to TRBJ2-5; possible D gene TRBD1, 6 bases. CDR3 length: 14 residues. V gave up 7 bases and J gave up 2 bases, with 15 bases separating them. Per the germline V gene, CDR1 is SGHKS and CDR2 is YYEKEE (reference sequence). The CDR3 spells CASGQGGTQETQYF. CDR3 DNA sequence: TGTGCCAGCGGACAAGGGGGAACTCAAGAGACCCAGTACTTC.

This clone has just one count. V gene TRBV19 combines with J gene TRBJ2-1, with 9 bases identical to TRBD2. The CDR3 sequence is 17 residues long. Trimming at V came to 3 bases and at J to 1 base, leaving 7 bases not matched to a gene. Germline V gene sequence: CDR1 LNHDA, CDR2 SQIVND (reference sequence). The CDR3 reads CASSISGSSPSYNEQFF. The CDR3 DNA sequence: TGTGCCAGTAGTATTAGCGGGAGCTCACCTTCCTACAATGAGCAGTTCTTC. Full variable domain (remainder filled in from reference TRBV19 and TRBJ2-1): DGGITQSPKYLFRKEGQNVTLSCEQNLNHDAMYWYRQDPGQGLRLIYYSQIVNDFQKGDIAEGYSVSREKKESFPLTVTSAQKNPTAFYLCASSISGSSPSYNEQFFGPGTRLTVL.

The chain couples TRBV6-5 to TRBJ2-7, with TRBD2 matching 9 bases. This CDR3 region has 12 residues. V shed 7 bases, J shed 6 bases, and the junction held 4 bases outside the gene matches. In germline, CDR1 is MNHEY, CDR2 SVGAGI. The CDR3 DNA is TGTGCCAGCACCGGGACTAGCAGCGAGCAGTACTTC. Translation: CASTGTSSEQYF.

Of note for this clone: This same CDR3 is encoded by further DNA sequences in the sample. The CDR3 coding sequence is TGTGCCAGCAGCCCCGGGACCGGCGGGGTTACGCAGTATTTT. Encoded protein: CASSPGTGGVTQYF. The V call is TRBV27, the J call TRBJ2-3; a weak D match, TRBD2 (6 bases). This CDR3 is built from 14 residues. The germline V gene encodes CDR1 MNHEY and CDR2 SMNVEV (reference sequence). V was clipped by 6 bases and J by 8 bases, with 18 bases between them.

This clone was seen once. The chain employs TRBV11-2 and TRBJ2-3; D uncertain. With 3 bases removed from V and 0 bases from J, the gap between germline ends came to 13 bases. The CDR3 totals 16 residues. Germline lookup yields CDR1 SGHAT and CDR2 FQNNGV. The CDR3 DNA reads as TGTGCCAGCAGCTTTACCGCGGCGACTAGCACAGATACGCAGTATTTT. Protein product: CASSFTAATSTDTQYF.

The rearrangement links TRBV7-2 to TRBJ2-7; TRBD2 aligns across 7 bases. V shed 0 bases and J 2 bases; nucleotides not matched to a gene: 7. The CDR3 extends over 16 amino acids. Germline assignment: CDR1 SGHTA and CDR2 FQGNSA. The CDR3 sequence is CASSLATGGSPYEQYF. As DNA, the CDR3 is TGTGCCAGCAGCTTAGCGACGGGGGGATCCCCCTACGAGCAGTACTTC. Full variable domain (missing parts from reference TRBV7-2 and TRBJ2-7): GAGVSQSPSNKVTEKGKDVELRCDPISGHTALYWYRQSLGQGLEFLIYFQGNSAPDKSGLPSDRFSAERTGGSVSTLTIQRTQQEDSAVYLCASSLATGGSPYEQYFGPGTRLTVT.

V is TRBV6-5 and J is TRBJ1-6; D call uncertain. There are 14 residues in the CDR3. CDR1 is MNHEY, CDR2 SVGAGI, per germline. V was clipped by 2 bases and J by 4 bases, with 6 bases between them. DNA of the CDR3: TGTGCCAGCAGTTACGAGAGGTATAATTCACCCCTCCACTTT. Amino acids: CASSYERYNSPLHF.

The V gene is TRBV5-1, the J gene TRBJ1-1; possibly TRBD1 for D (6 bases). CDR3 length: 15 residues. V lost 1 base and J 1 base, leaving 11 bases between the germline ends. Germline values: CDR1 SGHRS, CDR2 YFSETQ. The CDR3 protein is CASSLLGGQNTEAFF. CDR3 in DNA: TGCGCCAGCAGCTTGTTAGGGGGACAGAACACTGAAGCTTTCTTT.

The chain carries TRBV29-1 and TRBJ2-5; D is possibly TRBD2 (6 bases). Germline V gives CDR1 SQVTM, CDR2 ANQGSEA. V lost 7 bases to trimming and J lost 2 bases, with 8 bases between them. The CDR3 has 11 residues. Here the CDR3 DNA reads TGCAGCGGCGGGACTCAAGAGACCCAGTACTTC. Translated: CSGGTQETQYF.

V is TRBV2 and J is TRBJ2-3; 10 bases agree with TRBD1. Germline V gene lookup returns CDR1 SNHLY and CDR2 FYNNEI. The J segment lost 0 bases and the V segment lost 6 bases, leaving 6 bases of the junction unmatched. The CDR3 loop spans 16 amino acids. CDR3 loop: CASRGLDRGSTDTQYF. Here the CDR3 DNA reads TGTGCCAGCAGGGGACTGGACAGGGGGAGCACAGATACGCAGTATTTT.

This sequence joins TRBV7-2 and TRBJ2-5, with a possible D match to TRBD2 (6 bases). Trimming shortened V by 5 bases and J by 5 bases, and 18 bases separated the two germline ends. The CDR3 runs to 15 residues. CDR1 and CDR2 (germline): SGHTA, FQGNSA. The CDR3, as DNA: TGTGCCAGCAGCATAGGGCAAAGGAGGGGTGAGACCCAGTACTTC. This codes for CASSIGQRRGETQYF. The whole variable domain, remainder taken from reference TRBV7-2 and TRBJ2-5, is GAGVSQSPSNKVTEKGKDVELRCDPISGHTALYWYRQSLGQGLEFLIYFQGNSAPDKSGLPSDRFSAERTGGSVSTLTIQRTQQEDSAVYLCASSIGQRRGETQYFGPGTRLLVL.

A few counts support this clone. The rearrangement uses TRBV9 and TRBJ1-3; a weak D match, TRBD1 (5 bases). V was cut by 3 bases and J by 4 bases, with 14 bases left in between. CDR3 size: 15 residues. CDR1 SGDLS and CDR2 YYNGEE come from the germline V gene. This chain's CDR3 is CASSAGGTIGNTIYF. For the CDR3, the DNA is TGTGCCAGCAGCGCGGGGGGGACTATCGGAAACACCATATATTTT.

This sequence joins TRBV18 and TRBJ2-5; 13 bases are a match to TRBD2. Per the germline V gene, CDR1 is KGHSH and CDR2 is LQKENI. V trimming: 3 bases; J trimming: 2 bases; junction bases outside the gene matches: 3. The CDR3 contains 16 residues. CDR3 region: CASSPTSGGGQETQYF. The DNA for the CDR3 is TGTGCCAGCTCACCCACTAGCGGGGGGGGACAAGAGACCCAGTACTTC.

This clone was seen just once. V and J are TRBV15 and TRBJ1-3; 8 nucleotides agree with TRBD1. CDR1 and CDR2 (germline): LNHNV, YYDKDF (reference sequence). The CDR3 consists of 15 residues. The V and J ends lost 11 bases and 8 bases, in that order; junction bases with no gene match: 17. The chain's CDR3 is CASEDGGQGGHTIYF. The CDR3 nucleotides are TGTGCCTCGGAAGATGGAGGACAGGGCGGGCACACCATATATTTT.

This chain connects TRBV5-5 to TRBJ1-4, with D uncertain. The CDR3 extends over 15 amino acids. The germline CDR1 and CDR2 sequences are SGHKS and YYEKEE (reference sequence). V was trimmed by 3 bases and J by 3 bases, leaving 12 bases between them. The CDR3 DNA follows: TGTGCCAGCAGCTACGGTAGAGGTTCTAATGAAAAACTGTTTTTT. Its protein is CASSYGRGSNEKLFF.